These 21 T cell receptor beta chains were sequenced from one sample in a study of blood T cells in healthy people across ages. The authors ran a second PCR of roughly 6 to 12 cycles using a sample-barcoded 5' primer and a J-beta primer mix. TCRdb ran MiXCR on the 5' RACE reads and lists one entry per CDR3 protein. The data show about 800,000 distinct CDR3 sequences, approximately 25% seen once. These data were likewise used in another study, on T cells of mothers and their children.

The sample was blood. The source of these receptors is a boy under 18 in good health.

The V gene is TRBV24-1, the J gene TRBJ2-7; 8 bases map to TRBD2. There are 15 residues in the CDR3. V shed 3 bases, J shed 4 bases, and the junction held 7 bases outside the gene matches. Germline V CDR1 and CDR2: KGHDR, SFDVKD. CDR3: CATSDGAGAYYEQYF. CDR3 sequence (DNA): TGTGCCACCAGTGATGGAGCGGGAGCGTATTACGAGCAGTACTTC.

This clonotype was seen a few times. The V and J genes are TRBV6-2 or TRBV6-3 and TRBJ2-2, with TRBD2 matching over 11 bases. The germline V gene has CDR1 MNHEY and CDR2 SVGEGT. The CDR3 length is 17 residues. V lost 4 bases, J lost 6 bases, and 10 bases stayed unmatched. The CDR3 DNA follows: TGTGCCAGCAGTTCCATTCCGACTAGCGGGAAGGCCGGGGAGCTGTTTTTT. It is translated as CASSSIPTSGKAGELFF.

The chain links TRBV7-2 to TRBJ1-2, with 7 bases matching TRBD1. The CDR3 is 15 amino acids. Germline CDR1 is SGHTA and CDR2 is FQGNSA. The V gene end was trimmed by 1 base and the J gene end by 1 base; junction bases not matched to a gene: 3. In DNA form, the CDR3 reads TGTGCCAGCAGCTTAGATAGGGACAGTAACTATGGCTACACCTTC. It encodes CASSLDRDSNYGYTF.

This clonotype came up a few times. The genes are TRBV4-1 and TRBJ2-4, with 7 positions matching TRBD1. Germline CDR1 MGHRA, CDR2 YSYEKL. Unmatched junction bases numbered 11, after V lost 0 bases and J lost 0 bases. The CDR3 consists of 19 residues. CDR3 DNA: TGCGCCAGCAGCCAAGATCGGATTAGGGGGACAGCAGCCAAAAACATTCAGTACTTC. It encodes CASSQDRIRGTAAKNIQYF.

The J gene is TRBJ1-2, the V gene TRBV14; D uncertain. This CDR3 region has 15 residues. The V end lost 0 bases, the J end lost 6 bases, and 14 bases lay between the germline ends. Germline lookup yields CDR1 SGHDN and CDR2 FVKESK. This CDR3 reads CASSQDWPGSDGYTF. The DNA for the CDR3 is TGTGCCAGCAGCCAAGATTGGCCGGGGTCGGATGGCTACACCTTC.

This clonotype occurred a few times. The chain uses TRBV3-1 and TRBJ2-2; no clear D gene. Germline CDR1 reads LGHDT; CDR2 reads YNNKEL (reference sequence). The CDR3 has 14 amino acids. The V gene lost 2 bases and the J gene lost 6 bases, with 10 bases spanning the gap. The CDR3 sequence: CASSQSFAPGELFF. The DNA of the CDR3 is TGTGCCAGCAGCCAATCCTTCGCTCCCGGGGAGCTGTTTTTT.

The rearrangement links TRBV11-1 to TRBJ2-1; D assignment may be TRBD1 or TRBD2 (6 bases each). From germline, CDR1 is SGHAT and CDR2 FQDESV (reference sequence). The CDR3 contains 16 residues. Trimming took off 4 bases at V and 4 bases at J, with 17 bases between the two ends. Here the CDR3 reads CASSSTTGRKYNEQFF. The CDR3 DNA is TGTGCCAGCAGCTCAACCACAGGGAGGAAATACAATGAGCAGTTCTTC. The entire variable domain, with the rest obtained from reference TRBV11-1 and TRBJ2-1, is as follows: EAEVAQSPRYKITEKSQAVAFWCDPISGHATLYWYRQILGQGPELLVQFQDESVVDDSQLPKDRFSAERLKGVDSTLKIQPAELGDSAMYLCASSSTTGRKYNEQFFGPGTRLTVL.

This clonotype has just a few counts. The chain links TRBV28 to TRBJ2-1; D gene ambiguous. The V end was cut by 2 bases, the J end by 6 bases, with 14 bases between. The germline gives CDR1 MDHEN, CDR2 SYDVKM. This CDR3 has 15 residues. CDR3 protein: CASSLIGGSGNEQFF. The DNA for the CDR3 is TGTGCCAGCAGTTTAATCGGCGGCAGTGGCAATGAGCAGTTCTTC.

This clonotype appeared a few times. The J gene is TRBJ2-5, the V gene TRBV7-8, with D possibly called TRBD1 or TRBD2 (5 bases each). Germline V gene data show CDR1 as SGHVS and CDR2 as FQNEAQ. This CDR3 region has 17 residues. Trimming cost V 5 bases and J 6 bases, with 25 bases left between them. The CDR3 region has the DNA TGTGCCAGCAGCCTAGGCTCTTCGGGACCACCCAAACAGACCCAGTACTTC. Translation: CASSLGSSGPPKQTQYF. The entire variable domain, with the rest obtained from reference TRBV7-8 and TRBJ2-5, is as follows: GAGVSQSPRYKVAKRGQDVALRCDPISGHVSLFWYQQALGQGPEFLTYFQNEAQLDKSGLPSDRFFAERPEGSVSTLKIQRTQQEDSAVYLCASSLGSSGPPKQTQYFGPGTRLLVL.

V and J are TRBV12-3 or TRBV12-4 and TRBJ2-7, with 8 bases matching TRBD1. There are 15 residues in the CDR3. V shed 4 bases and J 3 bases; nucleotides not matched to a gene: 8. Here the CDR3 reads CASSSSGTGHYEQYF. Here the CDR3 DNA reads TGTGCCAGCAGTTCCTCCGGGACAGGCCACTACGAGCAGTACTTC.

V gene TRBV20-1 combines with J gene TRBJ2-3; TRBD2 matches at 10 bases. The ends lost 3 bases at V and 5 bases at J; junction bases unmatched: 2. Germline CDR1 DFQATT, CDR2 SNEGSKA (reference sequence). The CDR3 totals 13 residues. The CDR3, as DNA: TGCAGTGCTAGGCTAGCGGGAGTAGATACGCAGTATTTT. The encoded protein is CSARLAGVDTQYF.

The sample holds a few counts of this clonotype. The gene calls are TRBV20-1 and TRBJ1-4; D call uncertain. CDR1 is DFQATT and CDR2 is SNEGSKA in the germline V gene (reference sequence). The V and J ends lost 1 base and 12 bases respectively, with 15 bases between them. This CDR3 has 13 residues. CDR3 DNA sequence: TGCAGTGCTAGAGGAAACAGCGCCGGGGAACTGTTTTTT. Protein product: CSARGNSAGELFF.

A word on this clonotype: A read error is possible here, since a much larger clone lies one base away. The CDR3 sequence is CASSLMEGTEAFF. The CDR3 bases are TGTGCCAGCAGCTTGATGGAGGGCACTGAAGCTTTCTTT. J is TRBJ1-1 and V is TRBV7-3; D gene unclear. CDR3 length: 13 residues. CDR1 SGHTA and CDR2 FQGTGA come from the germline V gene. Deletions cut 3 bases from V and 4 bases from J, with 9 bases between. The whole variable domain, filled in from reference TRBV7-3 and TRBJ1-1, reads GAGVSQTPSNKVTEKGKYVELRCDPISGHTALYWYRQSLGQGPEFLIYFQGTGAADDSGLPNDRFFAVRPEGSVSTLKIQRTERGDSAVYLCASSLMEGTEAFFGQGTRLTVV.

The CDR3 is CASSLALRGAYNEQFF. The DNA of the CDR3 is TGTGCCAGCAGCTTGGCCCTCCGGGGGGCTTACAATGAGCAGTTCTTC. J is TRBJ2-1 and V is TRBV5-6; D is possibly TRBD2 (7 bases). The germline V gene has CDR1 SGHDT and CDR2 YYEEEE. The CDR3 spans 16 residues. V was pared by 0 bases and J by 4 bases, with 14 bases between.

This clonotype was detected a few times. V usage is TRBV5-1 and J usage is TRBJ2-1; TRBD1 is a possible D gene (6 bases). Per germline, CDR1 SGHRS and CDR2 YFSETQ. This CDR3 contains 14 residues. Trimming cost V 7 bases and J 3 bases, with 14 bases left between them. This chain's CDR3 is CASSGQLGYNEQFF. The CDR3 DNA reads TGCGCCAGCTCCGGACAGTTGGGCTACAATGAGCAGTTCTTC.

The V call is TRBV7-2, the J call TRBJ1-2, with no clear D. CDR1 and CDR2 from the germline V gene are SGHTA and FQGNSA. The CDR3 is 13 amino acids. The ends were cut back, 1 base at V and 4 bases at J, with 7 bases in the middle. This chain's CDR3 is CASSLEFFYGYTF. CDR3 bases: TGTGCCAGCAGCTTAGAGTTTTTCTATGGCTACACCTTC. Drawing the rest from reference TRBV7-2 and TRBJ1-2, the complete variable domain is GAGVSQSPSNKVTEKGKDVELRCDPISGHTALYWYRQSLGQGLEFLIYFQGNSAPDKSGLPSDRFSAERTGGSVSTLTIQRTQQEDSAVYLCASSLEFFYGYTFGSGTRLTVV.

The gene calls are TRBV4-3 and TRBJ1-1; D remains ambiguous. V lost 3 bases, J lost 1 base, and 9 bases lay in between. Germline lookup yields CDR1 LGHNA and CDR2 YSLEER. This CDR3 spans 14 amino acids. The CDR3 DNA sequence: TGCGCCAGCAGCCAGAGCCACACGAACACTGAAGCTTTCTTT. Its translation is CASSQSHTNTEAFF.

V usage is TRBV2 and J usage is TRBJ1-2; D remains ambiguous. The CDR3 consists of 13 residues. V lost 6 bases and J lost 9, with 17 bases in between. Germline assignment: CDR1 SNHLY and CDR2 FYNNEI. The CDR3 loop is CASRADSLRSYTF. CDR3 in DNA: TGTGCCAGCAGGGCGGATTCCCTCAGAAGCTACACCTTC.

The chain recombines TRBV29-1 with TRBJ2-2, with 9 nucleotides matching TRBD1. The CDR3 is 15 residues long. The germline V gene encodes CDR1 SQVTM and CDR2 ANQGSEA. With 4 bases clipped from V and 1 base from J, the junction kept 4 bases outside the gene matches. The CDR3 loop is CSVGGGQGNTGELFF. The DNA of the CDR3 is TGCAGCGTTGGGGGGGGACAGGGGAACACCGGGGAGCTGTTTTTT.

This clonotype was detected a few times. V usage is TRBV2 and J usage is TRBJ2-1, with D perhaps being TRBD1 or TRBD2 (5 bases each). This CDR3 region has 15 residues. The V gene lost 4 bases and the J gene lost 0 bases, with 10 bases spanning the gap. The germline CDR1 and CDR2 sequences are SNHLY and FYNNEI. CDR3 protein: CASSAGPASYNEQFF. The DNA of the CDR3 is TGTGCCAGCAGTGCGGGACCAGCCTCCTACAATGAGCAGTTCTTC.

A few counts support this clonotype. This chain links TRBV5-6 with TRBJ2-5; 9 bases line up with TRBD2. The junction had 12 bases not matched to a gene; V was cut back by 4 bases and J by 8 bases. CDR3 length: 15 amino acids. The germline V gene has CDR1 SGHDT and CDR2 YYEEEE. CDR3 loop: CASSPDAGGADTQYF. CDR3 DNA sequence: TGTGCCAGCAGCCCGGATGCGGGAGGGGCAGATACCCAGTACTTC.